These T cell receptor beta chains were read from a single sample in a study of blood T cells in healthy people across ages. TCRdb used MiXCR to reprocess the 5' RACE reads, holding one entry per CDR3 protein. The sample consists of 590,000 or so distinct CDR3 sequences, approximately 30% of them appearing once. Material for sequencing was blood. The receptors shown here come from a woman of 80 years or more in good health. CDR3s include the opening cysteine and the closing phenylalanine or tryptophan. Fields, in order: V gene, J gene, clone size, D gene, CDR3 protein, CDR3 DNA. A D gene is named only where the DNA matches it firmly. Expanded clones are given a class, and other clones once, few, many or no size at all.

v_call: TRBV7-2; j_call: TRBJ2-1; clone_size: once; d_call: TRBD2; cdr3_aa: CASSYGLAGGEQFF; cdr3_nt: TGTGCCAGCAGCTATGGACTAGCGGGGGGTGAGCAGTTCTTC
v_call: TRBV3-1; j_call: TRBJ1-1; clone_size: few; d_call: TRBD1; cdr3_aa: CASSQSSGGASTEAFF; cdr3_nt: TGTGCCAGCAGTCAAAGCTCAGGGGGCGCGAGTACTGAAGCTTTCTTT
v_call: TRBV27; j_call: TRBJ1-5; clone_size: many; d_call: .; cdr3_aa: CASSPGSGIGQPQHF; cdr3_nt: TGTGCCAGCAGCCCGGGTTCAGGGATAGGTCAGCCCCAGCATTTT
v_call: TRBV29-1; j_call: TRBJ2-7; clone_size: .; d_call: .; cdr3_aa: CSVAGGAGGNYEQYF; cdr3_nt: TGCAGCGTGGCCGGGGGGGCAGGGGGCAACTACGAGCAGTACTTC
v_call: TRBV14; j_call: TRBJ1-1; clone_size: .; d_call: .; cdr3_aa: CASSQVRAGTEAFF; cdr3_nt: TGTGCCAGCAGCCAAGTCAGGGCCGGCACTGAAGCTTTCTTT
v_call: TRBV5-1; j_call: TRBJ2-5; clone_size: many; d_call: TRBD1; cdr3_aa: CASSHPFSLTGDQTQYF; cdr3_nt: TGCGCCAGCAGCCACCCATTCTCCTTAACAGGGGATCAGACCCAGTACTTC
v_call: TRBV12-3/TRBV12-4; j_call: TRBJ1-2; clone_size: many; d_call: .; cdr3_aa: CASSPVSAYGYTF; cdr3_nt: TGTGCCAGCAGCCCCGTATCTGCGTATGGCTACACCTTC
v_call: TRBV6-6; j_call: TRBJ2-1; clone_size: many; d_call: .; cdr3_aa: CASSSDFWEQFF; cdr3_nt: TGTGCCAGCAGTTCCGACTTCTGGGAGCAGTTCTTC
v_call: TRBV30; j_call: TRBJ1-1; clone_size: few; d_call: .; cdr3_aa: CAWSVWGSTEAFF; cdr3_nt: TGTGCCTGGAGTGTTTGGGGTTCCACTGAAGCTTTCTTT
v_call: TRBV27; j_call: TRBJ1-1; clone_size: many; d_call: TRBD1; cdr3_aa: CASRTGQEVWAEAFF; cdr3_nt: TGTGCCAGCAGGACGGGACAGGAGGTTTGGGCTGAAGCTTTCTTT
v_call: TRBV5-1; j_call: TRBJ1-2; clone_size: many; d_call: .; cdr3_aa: CASSPGLIGSEGYTF; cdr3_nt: TGCGCCAGCAGCCCGGGATTAATCGGATCGGAAGGCTACACCTTC
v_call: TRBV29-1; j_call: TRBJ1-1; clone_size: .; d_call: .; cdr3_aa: CSVGEPRGTEAFF; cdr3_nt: TGCAGCGTTGGAGAGCCCCGCGGGACTGAAGCTTTCTTT
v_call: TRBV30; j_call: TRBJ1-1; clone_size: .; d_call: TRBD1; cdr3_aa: CAWTTGAEAFF; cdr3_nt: TGTGCCTGGACTACAGGGGCTGAAGCTTTCTTT
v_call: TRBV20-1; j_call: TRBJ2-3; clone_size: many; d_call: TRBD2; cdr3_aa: CSARGLAGNLDTQYF; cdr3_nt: TGCAGTGCTAGAGGACTAGCGGGTAATCTGGATACGCAGTATTTT
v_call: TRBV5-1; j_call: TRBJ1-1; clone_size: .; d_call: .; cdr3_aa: CASRVGNTEAFF; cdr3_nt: TGCGCCAGTCGGGTGGGGAACACTGAAGCTTTCTTT
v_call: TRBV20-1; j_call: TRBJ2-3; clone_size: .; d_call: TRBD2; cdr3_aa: CSATGGGGITDTQYF; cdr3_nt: TGCAGTGCTACCGGTGGGGGGGGGATCACAGATACGCAGTATTTT
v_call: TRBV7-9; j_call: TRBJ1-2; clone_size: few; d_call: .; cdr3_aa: CASSLGGPVVGYTF; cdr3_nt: TGTGCCAGCAGCTTAGGGGGTCCAGTTGTTGGCTACACCTTC
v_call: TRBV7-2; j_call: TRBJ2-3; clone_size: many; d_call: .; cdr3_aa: CASSLGLSDTQYF; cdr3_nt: TGTGCCAGCAGCTTAGGACTGTCAGATACGCAGTATTTT
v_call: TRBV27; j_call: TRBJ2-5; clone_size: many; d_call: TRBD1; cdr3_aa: CASGQVPETQYF; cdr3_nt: TGTGCCAGCGGACAGGTCCCAGAGACCCAGTACTTC
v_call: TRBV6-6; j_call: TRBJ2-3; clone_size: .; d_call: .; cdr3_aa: CASSAAGPITDTQYF; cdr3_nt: TGTGCCAGCAGCGCTGCAGGGCCCATCACAGATACGCAGTATTTT
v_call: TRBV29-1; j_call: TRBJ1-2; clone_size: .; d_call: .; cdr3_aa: CSVGGSNLRGGYTF; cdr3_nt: TGCAGCGTTGGGGGCAGCAACCTTAGGGGGGGCTACACCTTC
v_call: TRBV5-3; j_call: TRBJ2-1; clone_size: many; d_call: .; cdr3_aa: CARQLEVCGGADKRSSYNEQFF; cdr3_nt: TGTGCCAGACAGCTTGAGGTGTGTGGCGGTGCAGATAAAAGGAGCTCCTACAATGAGCAGTTCTTC
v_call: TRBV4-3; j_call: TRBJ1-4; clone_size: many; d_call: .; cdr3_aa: CASSQDRGEKLFF; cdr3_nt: TGCGCCAGCAGCCAAGACAGGGGTGAAAAACTGTTTTTT
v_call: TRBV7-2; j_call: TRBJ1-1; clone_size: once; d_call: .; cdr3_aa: CASSLVSMGRLNTEAFF; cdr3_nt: TGTGCCAGCAGCTTAGTTTCAATGGGACGTTTGAACACTGAAGCTTTCTTT
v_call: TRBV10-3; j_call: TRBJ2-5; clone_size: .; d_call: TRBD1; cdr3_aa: CATSWDRGGKETQYF; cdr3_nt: TGTGCCACTTCTTGGGACAGGGGGGGAAAAGAGACCCAGTACTTC
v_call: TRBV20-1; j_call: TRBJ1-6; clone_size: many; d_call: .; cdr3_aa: CSALRTDNSPLHF; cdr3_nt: TGCAGTGCTCTCCGGACCGATAATTCACCCCTCCACTTT
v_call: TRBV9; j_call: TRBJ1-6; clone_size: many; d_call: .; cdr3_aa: CASSVRGANSPLHF; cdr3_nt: TGTGCCAGCAGCGTCCGGGGGGCGAATTCACCCCTCCACTTT
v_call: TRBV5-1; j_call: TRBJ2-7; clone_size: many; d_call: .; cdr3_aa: CASSSPGPLSEQYF; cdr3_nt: TGCGCCAGCAGCTCTCCGGGACCCTTGAGCGAGCAGTACTTC
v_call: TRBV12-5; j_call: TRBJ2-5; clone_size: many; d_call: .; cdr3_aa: CASGLSQVRETQYF; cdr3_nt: TGTGCTAGTGGTTTATCCCAGGTCCGGGAGACCCAGTACTTC